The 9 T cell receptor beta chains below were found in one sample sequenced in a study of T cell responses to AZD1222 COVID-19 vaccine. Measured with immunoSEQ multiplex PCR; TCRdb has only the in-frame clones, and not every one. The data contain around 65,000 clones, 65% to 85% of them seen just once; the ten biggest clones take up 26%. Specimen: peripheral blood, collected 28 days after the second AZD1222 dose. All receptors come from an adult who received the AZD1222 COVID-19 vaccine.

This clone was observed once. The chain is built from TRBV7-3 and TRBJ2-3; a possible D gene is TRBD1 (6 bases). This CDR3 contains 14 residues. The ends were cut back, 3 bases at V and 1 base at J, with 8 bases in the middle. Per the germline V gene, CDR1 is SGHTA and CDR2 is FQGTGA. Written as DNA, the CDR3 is TGTGCCAGCAGCTTGGGACACCGCACAGATACGCAGTATTTT. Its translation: CASSLGHRTDTQYF.

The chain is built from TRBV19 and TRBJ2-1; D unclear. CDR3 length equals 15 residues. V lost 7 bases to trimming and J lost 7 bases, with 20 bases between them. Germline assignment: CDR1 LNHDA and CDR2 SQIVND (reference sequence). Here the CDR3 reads CASTDGSTTSNEQFF. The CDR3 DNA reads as TGTGCCAGTACCGATGGTAGCACTACCTCTAATGAGCAGTTCTTC.

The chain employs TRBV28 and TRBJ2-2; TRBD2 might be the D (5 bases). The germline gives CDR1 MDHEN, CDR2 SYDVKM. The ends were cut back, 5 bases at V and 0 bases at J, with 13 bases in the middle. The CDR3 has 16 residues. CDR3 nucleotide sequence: TGTGCCAGCAGTCCCCGCAGCGGCGCGAACACCGGGGAGCTGTTTTTT. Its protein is CASSPRSGANTGELFF. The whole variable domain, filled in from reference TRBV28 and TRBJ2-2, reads DVKVTQSSRYLVKRTGEKVFLECVQDMDHENMFWYRQDPGLGLRLIYFSYDVKMKEKGDIPEGYSVSREKKERFSLILESASTNQTSMYLCASSPRSGANTGELFFGEGSRLTVL.

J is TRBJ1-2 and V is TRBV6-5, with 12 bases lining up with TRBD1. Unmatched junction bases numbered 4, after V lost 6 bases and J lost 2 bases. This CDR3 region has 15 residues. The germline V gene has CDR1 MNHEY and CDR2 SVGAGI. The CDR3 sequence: CASRSGQGANYGYTF. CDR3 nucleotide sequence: TGTGCCAGCAGGTCGGGACAGGGGGCGAACTATGGCTACACCTTC.

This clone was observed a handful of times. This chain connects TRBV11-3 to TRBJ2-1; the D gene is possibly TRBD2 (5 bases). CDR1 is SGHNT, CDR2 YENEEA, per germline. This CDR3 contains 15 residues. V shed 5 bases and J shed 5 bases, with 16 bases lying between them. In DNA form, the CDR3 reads TGTGCCAGCAGCCGCTCCTCCGGGGTGGACAATGAGCAGTTCTTC. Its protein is CASSRSSGVDNEQFF.

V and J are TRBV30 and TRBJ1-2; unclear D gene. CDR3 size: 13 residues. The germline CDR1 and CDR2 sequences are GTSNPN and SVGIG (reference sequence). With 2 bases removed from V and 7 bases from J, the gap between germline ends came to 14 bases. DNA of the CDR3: TGTGCCTGGAGTTCTCCGGGAGCGGGTGGCTACACCTTC. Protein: CAWSSPGAGGYTF.

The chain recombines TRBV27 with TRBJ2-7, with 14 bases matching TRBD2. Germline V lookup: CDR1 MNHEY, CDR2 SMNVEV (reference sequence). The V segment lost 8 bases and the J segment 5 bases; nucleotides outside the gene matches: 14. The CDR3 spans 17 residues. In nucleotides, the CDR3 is TGTGCCAGCCTACCAAGCTACCGACTAGCGGGAGGGGACGAGCAGTACTTC. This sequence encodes CASLPSYRLAGGDEQYF.

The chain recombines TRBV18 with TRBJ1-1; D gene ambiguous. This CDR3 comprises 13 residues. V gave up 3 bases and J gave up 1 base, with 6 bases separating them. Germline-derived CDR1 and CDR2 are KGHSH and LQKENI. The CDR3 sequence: CASSPNENTEAFF. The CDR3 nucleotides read TGTGCCAGCTCACCTAACGAGAACACTGAAGCTTTCTTT.

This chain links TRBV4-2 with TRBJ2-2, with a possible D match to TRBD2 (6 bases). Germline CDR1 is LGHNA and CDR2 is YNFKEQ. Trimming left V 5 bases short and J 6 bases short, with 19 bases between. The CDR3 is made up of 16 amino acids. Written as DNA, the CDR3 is TGTGCCAGCAGCTTCGGAGTTAGCGGAGGTTCCGGGGAGCTGTTTTTT. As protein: CASSFGVSGGSGELFF.